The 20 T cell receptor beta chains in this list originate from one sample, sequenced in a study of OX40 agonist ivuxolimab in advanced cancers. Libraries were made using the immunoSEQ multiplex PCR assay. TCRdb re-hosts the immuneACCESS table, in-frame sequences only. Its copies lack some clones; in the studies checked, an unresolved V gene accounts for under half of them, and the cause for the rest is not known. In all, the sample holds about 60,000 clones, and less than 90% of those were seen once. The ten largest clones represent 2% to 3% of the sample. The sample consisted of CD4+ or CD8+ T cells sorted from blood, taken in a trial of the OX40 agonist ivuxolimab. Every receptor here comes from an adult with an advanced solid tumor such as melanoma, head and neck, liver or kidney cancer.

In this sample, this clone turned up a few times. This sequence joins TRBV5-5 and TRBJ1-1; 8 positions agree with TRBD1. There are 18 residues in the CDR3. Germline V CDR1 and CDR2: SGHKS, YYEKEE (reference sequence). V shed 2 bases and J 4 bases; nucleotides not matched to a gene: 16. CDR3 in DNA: TGTGCCAGCAGCTTTTCCCCGAAGCTGGGCCAGGGGGCCACTGAAGCTTTCTTT. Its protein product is CASSFSPKLGQGATEAFF. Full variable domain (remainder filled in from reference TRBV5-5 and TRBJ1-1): DAGVTQSPTHLIKTRGQQVTLRCSPISGHKSVSWYQQVLGQGPQFIFQYYEKEERGRGNFPDRFSARQFPNYSSELNVNALLLGDSALYLCASSFSPKLGQGATEAFFGQGTRLTVV.

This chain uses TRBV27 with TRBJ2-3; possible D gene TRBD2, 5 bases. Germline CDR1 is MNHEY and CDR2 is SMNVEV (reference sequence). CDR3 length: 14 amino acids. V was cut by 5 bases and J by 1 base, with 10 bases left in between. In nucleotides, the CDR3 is TGTGCCAGCAGTACCCGGACTCGCACAGATACGCAGTATTTT. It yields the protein CASSTRTRTDTQYF.

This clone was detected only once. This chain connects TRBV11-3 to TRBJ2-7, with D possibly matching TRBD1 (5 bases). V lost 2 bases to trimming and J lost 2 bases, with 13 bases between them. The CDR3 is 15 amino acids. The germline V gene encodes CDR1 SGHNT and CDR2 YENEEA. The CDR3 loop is CASSLMEQGTYEQYF. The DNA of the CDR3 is TGTGCCAGCAGCTTAATGGAGCAGGGTACCTACGAGCAGTACTTC.

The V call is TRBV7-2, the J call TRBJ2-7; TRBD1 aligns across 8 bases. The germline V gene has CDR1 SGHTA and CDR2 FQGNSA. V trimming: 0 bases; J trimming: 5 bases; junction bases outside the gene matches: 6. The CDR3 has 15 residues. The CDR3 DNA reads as TGTGCCAGCAGCTTAGCGGTGCAGGGGGCTCACGAGCAGTACTTC. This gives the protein CASSLAVQGAHEQYF. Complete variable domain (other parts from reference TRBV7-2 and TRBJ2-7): GAGVSQSPSNKVTEKGKDVELRCDPISGHTALYWYRQSLGQGLEFLIYFQGNSAPDKSGLPSDRFSAERTGGSVSTLTIQRTQQEDSAVYLCASSLAVQGAHEQYFGPGTRLTVT.

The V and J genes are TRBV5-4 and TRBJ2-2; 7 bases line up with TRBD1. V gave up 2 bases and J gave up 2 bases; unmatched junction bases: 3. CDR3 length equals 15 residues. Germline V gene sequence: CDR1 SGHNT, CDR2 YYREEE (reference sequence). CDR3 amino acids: CASSFGTANTGELFF. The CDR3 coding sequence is TGTGCCAGCAGCTTCGGGACAGCTAACACCGGGGAGCTGTTTTTT.

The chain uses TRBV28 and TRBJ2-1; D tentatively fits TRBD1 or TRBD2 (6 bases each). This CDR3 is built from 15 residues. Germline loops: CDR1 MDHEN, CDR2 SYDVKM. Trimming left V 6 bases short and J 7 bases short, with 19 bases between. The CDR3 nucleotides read TGTGCCAGCAGGGGGGGCCAGGGTAGATTTAATGAGCAGTTCTTC. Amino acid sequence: CASRGGQGRFNEQFF.

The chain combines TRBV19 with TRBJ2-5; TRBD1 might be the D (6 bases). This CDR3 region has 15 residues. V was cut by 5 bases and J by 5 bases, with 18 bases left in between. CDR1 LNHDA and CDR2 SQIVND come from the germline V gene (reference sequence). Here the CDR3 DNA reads TGTGCCAGTAGTTCGTACAGGGCGGAGAGGGAGACCCAGTACTTC. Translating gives CASSSYRAERETQYF.

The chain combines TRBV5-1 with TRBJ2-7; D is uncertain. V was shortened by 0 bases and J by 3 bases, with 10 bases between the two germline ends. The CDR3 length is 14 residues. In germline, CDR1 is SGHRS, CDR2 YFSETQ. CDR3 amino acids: CASSLGGTYYEQYF. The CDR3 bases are TGCGCCAGCAGCTTGGGGGGTACCTACTACGAGCAGTACTTC.

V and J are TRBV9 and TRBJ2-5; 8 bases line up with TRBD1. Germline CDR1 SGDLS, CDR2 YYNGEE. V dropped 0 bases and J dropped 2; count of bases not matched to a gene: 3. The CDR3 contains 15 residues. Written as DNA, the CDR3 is TGTGCCAGCAGCGTAGATAGGGACAGGCAAGAGACCCAGTACTTC. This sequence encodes CASSVDRDRQETQYF. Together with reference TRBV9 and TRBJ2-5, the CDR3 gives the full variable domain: DSGVTQTPKHLITATGQRVTLRCSPRSGDLSVYWYQQSLDQGLQFLIQYYNGEERAKGNILERFSAQQFPDLHSELNLSSLELGDSALYFCASSVDRDRQETQYFGPGTRLLVL.

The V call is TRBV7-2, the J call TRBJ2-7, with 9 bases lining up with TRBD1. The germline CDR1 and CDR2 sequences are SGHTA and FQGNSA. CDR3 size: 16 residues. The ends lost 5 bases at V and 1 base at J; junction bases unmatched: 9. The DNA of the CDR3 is TGTGCCAGCAGCCCCTGGTCCGGACAGGGGTCCTACGAGCAGTACTTC. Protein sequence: CASSPWSGQGSYEQYF.

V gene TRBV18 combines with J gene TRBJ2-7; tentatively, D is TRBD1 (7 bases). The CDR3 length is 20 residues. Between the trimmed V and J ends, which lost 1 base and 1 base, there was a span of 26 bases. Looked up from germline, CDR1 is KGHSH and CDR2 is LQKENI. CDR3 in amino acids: CASSPRNTGQMAGRSYEQYF. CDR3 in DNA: TGTGCCAGCTCACCACGGAATACGGGACAGATGGCGGGAAGGTCCTACGAGCAGTACTTC.

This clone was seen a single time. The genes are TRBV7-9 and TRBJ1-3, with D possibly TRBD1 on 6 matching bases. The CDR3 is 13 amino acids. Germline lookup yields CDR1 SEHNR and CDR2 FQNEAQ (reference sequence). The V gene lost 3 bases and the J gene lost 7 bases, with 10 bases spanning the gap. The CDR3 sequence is CASSLNRVNTIYF. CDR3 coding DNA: TGTGCCAGCAGCTTGAACAGGGTCAACACCATATATTTT.

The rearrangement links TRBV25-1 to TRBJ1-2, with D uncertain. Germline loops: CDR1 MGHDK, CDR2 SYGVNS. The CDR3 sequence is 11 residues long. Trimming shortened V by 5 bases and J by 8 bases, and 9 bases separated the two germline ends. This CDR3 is CASSTAGGYTF. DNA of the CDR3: TGTGCCAGCAGTACAGCGGGGGGCTACACCTTC.

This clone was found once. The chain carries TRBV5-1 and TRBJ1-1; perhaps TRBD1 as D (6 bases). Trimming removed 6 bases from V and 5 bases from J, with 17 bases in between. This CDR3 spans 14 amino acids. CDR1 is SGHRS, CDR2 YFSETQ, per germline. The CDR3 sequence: CASTLGGAGTEAFF. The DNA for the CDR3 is TGCGCCAGCACCCTGGGGGGGGCTGGGACTGAAGCTTTCTTT. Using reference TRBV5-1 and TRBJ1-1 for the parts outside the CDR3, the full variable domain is KAGVTQTPRYLIKTRGQQVTLSCSPISGHRSVSWYQQTPGQGLQFLFEYFSETQRNKGNFPGRFSGRQFSNSRSEMNVSTLELGDSALYLCASTLGGAGTEAFFGQGTRLTVV.

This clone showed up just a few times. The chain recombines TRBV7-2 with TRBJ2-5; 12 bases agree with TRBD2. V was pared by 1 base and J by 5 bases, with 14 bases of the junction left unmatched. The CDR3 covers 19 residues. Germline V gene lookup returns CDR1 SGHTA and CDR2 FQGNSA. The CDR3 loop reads CASSLESSGRALGWETQYF. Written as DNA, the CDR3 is TGTGCCAGCAGCTTAGAGTCTAGCGGGAGGGCCCTGGGGTGGGAGACCCAGTACTTC.

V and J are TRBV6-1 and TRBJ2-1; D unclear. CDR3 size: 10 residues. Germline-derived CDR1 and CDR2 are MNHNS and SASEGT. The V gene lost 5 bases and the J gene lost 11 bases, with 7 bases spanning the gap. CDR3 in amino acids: CASSTDQQFF. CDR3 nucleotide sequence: TGTGCCAGCAGTACTGATCAGCAGTTCTTC.

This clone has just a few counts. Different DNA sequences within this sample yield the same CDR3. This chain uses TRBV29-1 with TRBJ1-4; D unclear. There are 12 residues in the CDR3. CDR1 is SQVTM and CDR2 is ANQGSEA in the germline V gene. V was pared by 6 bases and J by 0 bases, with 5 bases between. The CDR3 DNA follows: TGCAGCGTAGGTGCAACTAATGAAAAACTGTTTTTT. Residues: CSVGATNEKLFF.

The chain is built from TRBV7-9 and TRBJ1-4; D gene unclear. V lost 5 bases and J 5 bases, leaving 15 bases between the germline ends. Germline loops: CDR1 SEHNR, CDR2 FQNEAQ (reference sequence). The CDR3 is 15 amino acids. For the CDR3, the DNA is TGTGCCAGCAGCATACTCCTTCGAGGGAATGAAAAACTGTTTTTT. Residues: CASSILLRGNEKLFF. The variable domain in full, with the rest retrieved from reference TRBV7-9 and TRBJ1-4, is DTGVSQNPRHKITKRGQNVTFRCDPISEHNRLYWYRQTLGQGPEFLTYFQNEAQLEKSRLLSDRFSAERPKGSFSTLEIQRTEQGDSAMYLCASSILLRGNEKLFFGSGTQLSVL.

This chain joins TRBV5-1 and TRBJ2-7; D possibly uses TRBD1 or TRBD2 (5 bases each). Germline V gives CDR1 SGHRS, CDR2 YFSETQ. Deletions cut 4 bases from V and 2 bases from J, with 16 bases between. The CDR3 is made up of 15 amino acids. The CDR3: CASSPDTGPPYEQYF. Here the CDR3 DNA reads TGCGCCAGCAGCCCGGACACGGGACCCCCCTACGAGCAGTACTTC.

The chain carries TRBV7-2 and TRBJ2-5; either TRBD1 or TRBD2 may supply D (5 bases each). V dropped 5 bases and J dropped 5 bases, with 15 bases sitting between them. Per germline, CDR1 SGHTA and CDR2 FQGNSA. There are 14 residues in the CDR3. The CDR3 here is CASSPYSWGETQYF. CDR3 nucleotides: TGTGCCAGCAGCCCATATAGTTGGGGGGAGACCCAGTACTTC.